These T cell receptor beta chains were read from a single sample in a study of cytomegalovirus exposure and HLA in healthy donors. Generated by immunoSEQ multiplex PCR, the TCRdb table keeps only in-frame clones and is missing some. The sample includes 150,000 to 200,000 clones, about four fifths of them seen just once. The sample comprised PBMCs. These receptors were taken from a man in his forties in good health and CMV-seronegative. CDR3s include the opening cysteine and the closing phenylalanine or tryptophan. The D gene is left open where the match is weak. Clone size is not always given. Where it is, it says once, few, many or a class for expanded clones.

J gene: TRBJ2-5; V gene: TRBV7-2; clone size: -; D gene: TRBD2; CDR3 DNA: TGTGCCAGCAGGACCGGGACTAGCGGGGGGGAGGAGACCCAGTACTTC; CDR3 protein: CASRTGTSGGEETQYF
J gene: TRBJ1-5; V gene: TRBV7-2; clone size: few; D gene: -; CDR3 DNA: TGTGCCAGCCACCGCAGTGGTCTTGGCAATCAGCCCCAGCATTTT; CDR3 protein: CASHRSGLGNQPQHF
J gene: TRBJ2-7; V gene: TRBV27; clone size: -; D gene: TRBD2; CDR3 DNA: TGTGCCAGCAGATTCCGGGACTACGCACAAACCGAGCAGTACTTC; CDR3 protein: CASRFRDYAQTEQYF
J gene: TRBJ2-1; V gene: TRBV27; clone size: -; D gene: -; CDR3 DNA: TGTGCCAGCAGCCCACTTCCCTATAATGAGCAGTTCTTC; CDR3 protein: CASSPLPYNEQFF
J gene: TRBJ1-2; V gene: TRBV14; clone size: -; D gene: -; CDR3 DNA: TGTGCCAGCAGCCAAGATACCGGCTATGGCTACACCTTC; CDR3 protein: CASSQDTGYGYTF
J gene: TRBJ2-1; V gene: TRBV7-9; clone size: -; D gene: -; CDR3 DNA: TGTGCCAGCAGTGGCTTTTACAATGAGCAGTTCTTC; CDR3 protein: CASSGFYNEQFF
J gene: TRBJ2-6; V gene: TRBV27; clone size: -; D gene: TRBD1; CDR3 DNA: TGTGCCAGCACCTGGACAGGGGGGCTCTCTGGGGCCAACGTCCTGACTTTC; CDR3 protein: CASTWTGGLSGANVLTF
J gene: TRBJ2-1; V gene: TRBV7-9; clone size: -; D gene: TRBD1; CDR3 DNA: TGTGCCAGCAGCTTAGACGGGACAGGGGTCTACAATGAGCAGTTCTTC; CDR3 protein: CASSLDGTGVYNEQFF
J gene: TRBJ2-5; V gene: TRBV4-3; clone size: -; D gene: TRBD2; CDR3 DNA: TGCGCCAGCAGCCAAAATCTAGCGGGGGGGCGGGAGACCCAGTACTTC; CDR3 protein: CASSQNLAGGRETQYF
J gene: TRBJ1-4; V gene: TRBV7-8; clone size: -; D gene: -; CDR3 DNA: TGTGCCAGCAGCTCCAGGGTTGCAACTAATGAAAAACTGTTTTTT; CDR3 protein: CASSSRVATNEKLFF
J gene: TRBJ1-1; V gene: TRBV7-2; clone size: -; D gene: -; CDR3 DNA: TGTGCCAGCAGCTCCCTCAGGGGCACTGAAGCTTTCTTT; CDR3 protein: CASSSLRGTEAFF
J gene: TRBJ1-2; V gene: TRBV30; clone size: -; D gene: TRBD1; CDR3 DNA: TGTGCCTTTACAGGGGGTGTCTATGGCTACACCTTC; CDR3 protein: CAFTGGVYGYTF
J gene: TRBJ1-1; V gene: TRBV11-3; clone size: once; D gene: TRBD1; CDR3 DNA: TGTGCCAGCAGCGTCAACAGGGGCACTGAAGCTTTCTTT; CDR3 protein: CASSVNRGTEAFF
J gene: TRBJ2-2; V gene: TRBV6-4; clone size: -; D gene: -; CDR3 DNA: TGTGCCACCAGAGTAACAGATCTTAACACCGGGGAGCTGTTTTTT; CDR3 protein: CATRVTDLNTGELFF
J gene: TRBJ2-1; V gene: TRBV7-9; clone size: -; D gene: -; CDR3 DNA: TGTGCCAGCAGCTTAGGGGAGGGGGGGGGCTACAATGAGCAGTTCTTC; CDR3 protein: CASSLGEGGGYNEQFF
J gene: TRBJ2-3; V gene: TRBV7-2; clone size: -; D gene: TRBD2; CDR3 DNA: TGTGCCAGCAGCTTAGCTACGGGAGGGGCAGATACGCAGTATTTT; CDR3 protein: CASSLATGGADTQYF
J gene: TRBJ1-2; V gene: TRBV27; clone size: -; D gene: -; CDR3 DNA: TGTGCCAGCAGAAGAGAAACTAGGGGGGGCTATGGCTACACCTTC; CDR3 protein: CASRRETRGGYGYTF
J gene: TRBJ1-4; V gene: TRBV4-1; clone size: -; D gene: -; CDR3 DNA: TGCGCCAGCAGCCAAGATTTAGGCGGGGGAACTAATGAAAAACTGTTTTTT; CDR3 protein: CASSQDLGGGTNEKLFF
J gene: TRBJ2-7; V gene: TRBV7-8; clone size: -; D gene: TRBD2; CDR3 DNA: TGTGCCAGCAGCCCCCAACTAGCGGGAGGCTCCTACGAGCAGTACTTC; CDR3 protein: CASSPQLAGGSYEQYF
J gene: TRBJ2-7; V gene: TRBV28; clone size: few; D gene: -; CDR3 DNA: TGTGCCAGCAGTTTGCGGCCGTACGAGCAGTACTTC; CDR3 protein: CASSLRPYEQYF
J gene: TRBJ1-5; V gene: TRBV28; clone size: -; D gene: TRBD1; CDR3 DNA: TGTGCCAGCAGTTTAACAGGGGGTCATCAGCCCCAGCATTTT; CDR3 protein: CASSLTGGHQPQHF
J gene: TRBJ2-5; V gene: TRBV6-1; clone size: -; D gene: -; CDR3 DNA: TGTGCCAGCAGTTATCGAGGCTTAGAGACCCAGTACTTC; CDR3 protein: CASSYRGLETQYF
J gene: TRBJ2-3; V gene: TRBV5-4; clone size: -; D gene: TRBD1; CDR3 DNA: TGTGCCAGCAGCTCCCTGGGACAGGAGAGAGCAGATACGCAGTATTTT; CDR3 protein: CASSSLGQERADTQYF
J gene: TRBJ1-2; V gene: TRBV7-9; clone size: -; D gene: -; CDR3 DNA: TGTGCCAGCAGCTTTAGGGGGTATGGCTACACCTTC; CDR3 protein: CASSFRGYGYTF
J gene: TRBJ2-5; V gene: TRBV18; clone size: -; D gene: TRBD2; CDR3 DNA: TGTGCCAGCTCACCAGGACAGGTGGCTAGCGGGAAGGAGACCCAGTACTTC; CDR3 protein: CASSPGQVASGKETQYF
J gene: TRBJ1-4; V gene: TRBV28; clone size: -; D gene: -; CDR3 DNA: TGTGCCAGCACGCATTCCGGTAATGAAAAACTGTTTTTT; CDR3 protein: CASTHSGNEKLFF
J gene: TRBJ2-1; V gene: TRBV15; clone size: once; D gene: TRBD2; CDR3 DNA: TGTGCCACCAGCAGAGCTAGCGGGAGGTACAATGAGCAGTTCTTC; CDR3 protein: CATSRASGRYNEQFF
J gene: TRBJ1-2; V gene: TRBV10-1; clone size: few; D gene: -; CDR3 DNA: TGCGCCAGTAATCAGGGGTATCGGCGTGGCTACACCTTC; CDR3 protein: CASNQGYRRGYTF
J gene: TRBJ2-7; V gene: TRBV6-1; clone size: once; D gene: -; CDR3 DNA: TGTGCCAGCAGTGAAGGAGGTCTAGCGCCCTACGAGCAGTACTTC; CDR3 protein: CASSEGGLAPYEQYF
J gene: TRBJ1-5; V gene: TRBV6-5; clone size: -; D gene: -; CDR3 DNA: TGTGCCAGCAGGGGAGAGTACTATAGCAATCAGCCCCAGCATTTT; CDR3 protein: CASRGEYYSNQPQHF
J gene: TRBJ2-5; V gene: TRBV4-2; clone size: -; D gene: TRBD2; CDR3 DNA: TGTGCCAGCAGCCCAGGGACTAGGGGGGAGACCCAGTACTTC; CDR3 protein: CASSPGTRGETQYF
J gene: TRBJ2-2; V gene: TRBV7-2; clone size: -; D gene: -; CDR3 DNA: TGTGCCAGCAGCTTAGTTGCGAGCACGGGCGGGGAGCTGTTTTTT; CDR3 protein: CASSLVASTGGELFF
J gene: TRBJ1-1; V gene: TRBV28; clone size: -; D gene: TRBD1; CDR3 DNA: TGTGCCATCGGGGACAGGGGTGGGGCTTTCTTT; CDR3 protein: CAIGDRGGAFF
J gene: TRBJ2-7; V gene: TRBV28; clone size: -; D gene: TRBD1; CDR3 DNA: TGTGCCAGCAGCACCGGGACAGGGATATACGAGCAGTACTTC; CDR3 protein: CASSTGTGIYEQYF
J gene: TRBJ1-5; V gene: TRBV6-5; clone size: -; D gene: -; CDR3 DNA: TGTGCCAGCAGTTCGGACACAAATCAGCCCCAGCATTTT; CDR3 protein: CASSSDTNQPQHF
J gene: TRBJ2-7; V gene: TRBV20-1; clone size: -; D gene: -; CDR3 DNA: TGCAGTGCGAGACAGGTTTACGAGCAGTACTTC; CDR3 protein: CSARQVYEQYF
J gene: TRBJ1-1; V gene: TRBV28; clone size: once; D gene: -; CDR3 DNA: TGTGCCAGCAGTTCCATGTGGCCTGAAGCTTTCTTT; CDR3 protein: CASSSMWPEAFF
J gene: TRBJ2-7; V gene: TRBV6-5; clone size: once; D gene: -; CDR3 DNA: TGTGCCAGCAGTTTCTACCCCAGCGGCTCCTACGAGCAGTACTTC; CDR3 protein: CASSFYPSGSYEQYF
J gene: TRBJ2-5; V gene: TRBV10-1; clone size: few; D gene: TRBD2; CDR3 DNA: TGCGCCAGCAGTGAGACCGGGGGGGGGACGGAGACCCAGTACTTC; CDR3 protein: CASSETGGGTETQYF